This is a list of T cell receptor beta chains from one sample in a study of cytomegalovirus exposure and HLA in healthy donors. Here immunoSEQ multiplex PCR was the method, and the copy in TCRdb shows in-frame clones only, minus some. The repertoire holds 150,000 to 200,000 clones, with over 9.5% as singletons. Source material: PBMCs. The receptor source for this set is a man over 45 in good health and CMV-seropositive. Each CDR3 is given with its conserved first and last residue. D genes are given only for firm matches. Rows may omit the clone size; those that give it use once, few, many or a size class.

d_gene	v_gene	j_gene	abundance	CDR3nt	CDR3aa
.	TRBV11-2	TRBJ2-5	.	TGTGCCAGCAGCTTAAGACGACAGCCACAAGAGACCCAGTACTTC	CASSLRRQPQETQYF
TRBD1	TRBV9	TRBJ2-7	.	TGTGCCAGCAGCGTGGCCGGGACAGGGGGCCCCTACGAGCAGTACTTC	CASSVAGTGGPYEQYF
TRBD1	TRBV4-3	TRBJ1-1	.	TGCGCCAGCAGCCAAGGAACAGGGGGCAGTAGGGCTGAAGCCTTCTTT	CASSQGTGGSRAEAFF
.	TRBV7-2	TRBJ2-5	.	TGTGCCAGCAGCCAGGACGGGGGGCGGTCAGAGACCCAGTACTTC	CASSQDGGRSETQYF
.	TRBV9	TRBJ2-2	few	TGTGCCAGCCGCAGGATATCGAACACCGGGGAGCTGTTTTTT	CASRRISNTGELFF
.	TRBV5-1	TRBJ2-2	few	TGCGCCAGCAGCGTGGACACGAACACCGGGGAGCTGTTTTTT	CASSVDTNTGELFF
TRBD2	TRBV10-3	TRBJ2-1	.	TGTGCCATCAGTGATTCTAGCGGGGGCTCCTACAATGAGCAGTTCTTC	CAISDSSGGSYNEQFF
TRBD1	TRBV4-3	TRBJ2-4	once	TGCGCCAGCAGCCTCCAGGGGGATAGAGACATTCAGTACTTC	CASSLQGDRDIQYF
.	TRBV6-6	TRBJ1-2	few	TGTGCCAGCAGTCCCCCGGGCACCTTC	CASSPPGTF
.	TRBV9	TRBJ2-7	.	TGTGCCAGCAGCGTAGGACATGTGGGCCCCTACGAGCAGTACTTC	CASSVGHVGPYEQYF
.	TRBV5-6	TRBJ2-3	few	TGTGCCAGCAGCTTGGGAGGGCGGGATACGCAGTATTTT	CASSLGGRDTQYF
TRBD2	TRBV13	TRBJ2-1	.	TGTGCCAGCAGCCCCCGTACGGTAGCGGGGGCCTACAATGAGCAGTTCTTC	CASSPRTVAGAYNEQFF
TRBD1	TRBV9	TRBJ1-1	.	TGTGCCAGCAGCAAGATAGACAGGGTTGAAGCTTTCTTT	CASSKIDRVEAFF
TRBD1	TRBV7-9	TRBJ2-1	.	TGTGCCAGCAGCGAGGACAGGGTCAAGAGTTCCTACAATGAGCAGTTCTTC	CASSEDRVKSSYNEQFF
.	TRBV7-8	TRBJ1-2	few	TGTGCCAGCAGCTTAATGGGACAAGAGGTTTATGGCTACACCTTC	CASSLMGQEVYGYTF
.	TRBV10-3	TRBJ1-4	.	TGTGCCATCAGTGAGTCGACTCTTCGGGAGTTCAATGAAAAACTGTTTTTT	CAISESTLREFNEKLFF
.	TRBV4-3	TRBJ1-2	few	TGCGCCAGCAGCCCCATGGCCGGAGCTAACTATGGCTACACCTTC	CASSPMAGANYGYTF
TRBD2	TRBV5-4	TRBJ2-5	few	TGTGCCAGCAGCTCCTCAGGCGGGGGGATCCAAGAGACCCAGTACTTC	CASSSSGGGIQETQYF
TRBD2	TRBV5-1	TRBJ2-2	many	TGCGCCAGCACCCCCGGGACTAGCGGGGGTATCGGGGAGCTGTTTTTT	CASTPGTSGGIGELFF
.	TRBV4-3	TRBJ2-1	.	TGCGCCAGCAGCCATTATCTTCAGGACAATGAGCAGTTCTTC	CASSHYLQDNEQFF
TRBD1	TRBV18	TRBJ1-2	.	TGTGCCAGCTCACCTGGGACAGGGAATGGCTACACCTTC	CASSPGTGNGYTF
.	TRBV5-4	TRBJ2-6	once	TGTGCCAGCAGCCCCGCGGGACAGCTTTTCTCTGGGGCCAACGTCCTGACTTTC	CASSPAGQLFSGANVLTF
TRBD1	TRBV11-3	TRBJ2-5	few	TGTGCCAGCAGCTTGGACAGGGGAACCCTCCAAGAGACCCAGTACTTC	CASSLDRGTLQETQYF
TRBD1	TRBV10-3	TRBJ2-5	few	TGTGCCATCAGTCGGATTTTGACAGGGGCAAAAGAGACCCAGTACTTC	CAISRILTGAKETQYF
.	TRBV5-5	TRBJ2-6	.	TGTGCCAGCAGCTTGTCGGTCTCTGGGGCCAACGTCCTGACTTTC	CASSLSVSGANVLTF
.	TRBV5-1	TRBJ2-7	few	TGCGCCAGCAGCACGGGGGACAGTACCTACGAGCAGTACTTC	CASSTGDSTYEQYF
.	TRBV7-9	TRBJ2-5	few	TGTGCCAGCAGCCGAGGGGAGACCCAGTACTTC	CASSRGETQYF
TRBD2	TRBV6-5	TRBJ2-7	.	TGTGCCAGCAGCGGACTAGCGGGGGGCTACGAGCAGTACTTC	CASSGLAGGYEQYF
.	TRBV2	TRBJ1-1	few	TGTGCCAGCAGTGAGAGAGGGACAATTATAGAAGCTTTCTTT	CASSERGTIIEAFF
.	TRBV9	TRBJ1-1	few	TGTGCCAGCAGCGCTACTGGAAAGGGGCGATCAGCTTTCTTT	CASSATGKGRSAFF
.	TRBV5-6	TRBJ1-5	.	TGTGCCAGCAGCCCGTTCGGGGGGGGAATGAATCAGCCCCAGCATTTT	CASSPFGGGMNQPQHF
.	TRBV7-9	TRBJ1-2	.	TGTGCCAGCAGCTTACTCAGGGGAGATGGCTACACCTTC	CASSLLRGDGYTF
.	TRBV27	TRBJ1-2	few	TGTGCCAGCAGTTTCCGGACCGGAGGTAACTATGGCTACACCTTC	CASSFRTGGNYGYTF
.	TRBV10-1	TRBJ1-2	few	TGCGCCAGCAGTGCGGAGGGTTCCTATGGCTACACCTTC	CASSAEGSYGYTF
.	TRBV4-3	TRBJ1-2	once	TGCGCCAGCAGCCAGTCCCCCACAGTGGACTATGGCTACACCTTC	CASSQSPTVDYGYTF
.	TRBV19	TRBJ2-5	.	TGTGCCAGTAGTATGGGGGTAGCGGTAATACAAGAGACCCAGTACTTC	CASSMGVAVIQETQYF
TRBD2	TRBV5-1	TRBJ2-7	few	TGCGCCAGCAGCTTGGCGGGACTAGGCTCCTACGAGCAGTACTTC	CASSLAGLGSYEQYF
.	TRBV28	TRBJ1-2	.	TGTGCCAGCAGTTTTAGGAGTGCCTGGGTGGAAAGTAACTATGGCTACACCTTC	CASSFRSAWVESNYGYTF
TRBD1	TRBV29-1	TRBJ2-5	.	TGCAGCGCACAGGGGGGCCAAGAGACCCAGTACTTC	CSAQGGQETQYF
TRBD1	TRBV6-1	TRBJ1-2	.	TGTGCCAGCAGTGCTAGGAGGGACAGGGACGGCTACACCTTC	CASSARRDRDGYTF
TRBD1	TRBV27	TRBJ2-7	.	TGTGCCAGCAGCAAGACAGGGGGCACACTCTACGAGCAGTACTTC	CASSKTGGTLYEQYF
.	TRBV2	TRBJ1-2	few	TGTGCCAGCAGACAGTTAAACTATGGCTACACCTTC	CASRQLNYGYTF
.	TRBV27	TRBJ2-5	.	TGTGCCAGCAGTTTATCCCCAGGCTTGGAGACCCAGTACTTC	CASSLSPGLETQYF
TRBD1	TRBV6-1	TRBJ1-5	few	TGTGCCAGCAGTGCCGGACAGGGGAATCAGCCCCAGCATTTT	CASSAGQGNQPQHF
.	TRBV15	TRBJ1-5	.	TGTGCCACCAGCAGGGCCGGGGGGACCCTCAGTAATCAGCCCCAGCATTTT	CATSRAGGTLSNQPQHF
TRBD2	TRBV7-9	TRBJ2-5	.	TGTGCCAGCAGCCCCGGGACTAGCCAAGAGACCCAGTACTTC	CASSPGTSQETQYF
.	TRBV7-2	TRBJ1-4	.	TGTGCCAGCAGCTTAGGTCGCAGGGCTGGGGAAAAACTGTTTTTT	CASSLGRRAGEKLFF
TRBD2	TRBV9	TRBJ2-7	few	TGTGCCAGCAGCCCCTCCGGGACTAGTAGGAACGAGCAGTACTTC	CASSPSGTSRNEQYF
TRBD1	TRBV2	TRBJ1-4	.	TGTGCCAGCAAGACAGGGGGTCTTATTAATGAAAAACTGTTTTTT	CASKTGGLINEKLFF
TRBD1	TRBV29-1	TRBJ2-6	few	TGCAGCGTCCAGGGGGCTGGGGCCAACGTCCTGACTTTC	CSVQGAGANVLTF
TRBD1	TRBV10-3	TRBJ1-4	.	TGTGCCATCAGCCCGGGACAGGGGGCAGGAACTAATGAAAAACTGTTTTTT	CAISPGQGAGTNEKLFF
TRBD1	TRBV11-2	TRBJ2-7	few	TGTGCCAGCAGCCCAAGACAGGGGACCCTACGGGAGCAGTACTTC	CASSPRQGTLREQYF
TRBD1	TRBV10-1	TRBJ1-1	.	TGCGCCAGCCGGGACAGACTGAACACTGAAGCTTTCTTT	CASRDRLNTEAFF
.	TRBV7-9	TRBJ2-7	.	TGTGCCAGCAGCTTTGCGGGGGCGCGGGAGCAGTACTTC	CASSFAGAREQYF
.	TRBV6-4	TRBJ1-6	.	TGTGCCAGCAGTGATCGTTACAGGGAGGGAACAAATTCACCCCTCCACTTT	CASSDRYREGTNSPLHF
TRBD2	TRBV19	TRBJ2-1	few	TGTGCCAGTAGTATAGCGGGGGGCTCCTACAATGAGCAGTTCTTC	CASSIAGGSYNEQFF
TRBD1	TRBV7-2	TRBJ1-6	.	TGTGCCAGCAGCTTGGACAGGAGCTCCTATAATTCACCCCTCCACTTT	CASSLDRSSYNSPLHF
TRBD1	TRBV6-6	TRBJ1-1	.	TGTGCCAGCAGTTTGGGACAGGGACAGGAGGCTGAAGCTTTCTTT	CASSLGQGQEAEAFF
TRBD1	TRBV5-1	TRBJ1-1	.	TGCGCCAGCAGCTTAGGGACAGCAGAGGACACTGAAGCTTTCTTT	CASSLGTAEDTEAFF
TRBD2	TRBV5-4	TRBJ2-5	.	TGTGCCAGCAGCTTGGGACTAGCGGGGGGCGGGGAGACCCAGTACTTC	CASSLGLAGGGETQYF